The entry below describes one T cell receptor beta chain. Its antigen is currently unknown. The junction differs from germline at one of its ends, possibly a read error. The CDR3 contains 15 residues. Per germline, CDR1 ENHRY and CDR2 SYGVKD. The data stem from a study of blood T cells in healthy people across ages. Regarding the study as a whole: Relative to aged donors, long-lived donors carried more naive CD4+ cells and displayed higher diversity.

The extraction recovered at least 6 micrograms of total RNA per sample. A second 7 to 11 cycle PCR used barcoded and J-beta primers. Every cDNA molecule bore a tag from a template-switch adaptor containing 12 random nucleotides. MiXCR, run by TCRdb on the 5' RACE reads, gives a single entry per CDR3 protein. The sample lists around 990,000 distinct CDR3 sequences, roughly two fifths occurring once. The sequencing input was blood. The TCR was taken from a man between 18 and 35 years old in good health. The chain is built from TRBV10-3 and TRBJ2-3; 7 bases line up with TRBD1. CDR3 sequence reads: CAIGESGTVGDTQYF. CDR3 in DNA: TGTGCCATCGGTGAGTCGGGGACAGTTGGAGATACGCAGTATTTT.